Shown below are 28 T cell receptor beta chains from a single sample sequenced in a study of blood T cells in healthy people across ages. Next came a second PCR, run for about 7 to 12 cycles, which used a sample-barcoded 5' primer along with a J-beta primer mix. TCRdb ran MiXCR on the 5' RACE reads and lists one entry per CDR3 protein. The sample has under 1,100,000 distinct CDR3 sequences; about 25% are singletons. The same data also went into a second study, on T cells of mothers and their children.

Material for sequencing was blood. These receptors all stem from a girl aged 2 to 10 in good health.

This chain connects TRBV7-9 to TRBJ2-7, with a weak D call TRBD2 (5 bases). V lost 0 bases to trimming and J lost 2 bases, with 8 bases between them. The CDR3 is 14 residues long. Germline assignment: CDR1 SEHNR and CDR2 FQNEAQ (reference sequence). The CDR3 sequence is CASSLAREPYEQYF. CDR3 sequence (DNA): TGTGCCAGCAGCTTAGCCCGGGAACCCTACGAGCAGTACTTC.

This chain connects TRBV4-1 to TRBJ2-1, with TRBD2 matching over 7 bases. Germline values: CDR1 MGHRA, CDR2 YSYEKL. This CDR3 spans 13 amino acids. J was trimmed by 6 bases and V by 7 bases; bases with no gene match: 6. CDR3 region: CASKGGTINEQFF. The CDR3 bases are TGCGCCAGCAAGGGAGGGACTATCAATGAGCAGTTCTTC.

This clonotype turned up a few times. This sequence joins TRBV11-2 and TRBJ1-2, with TRBD1 as a possible D gene (6 bases). The germline V gene encodes CDR1 SGHAT and CDR2 FQNNGV. CDR3 length: 15 residues. V lost 3 bases to trimming and J lost 5 bases, with 16 bases between them. The CDR3 protein is CASSFRGAKGYGYTF. The CDR3 nucleotides read TGTGCCAGCAGCTTTCGGGGGGCTAAAGGGTATGGCTACACCTTC.

This clonotype was seen a few times. V is TRBV2 and J is TRBJ2-3; 9 nucleotides agree with TRBD1. Trimming removed 5 bases from V and 2 bases from J; junction bases left unmatched: 5. There are 15 residues in the CDR3. Per the germline V gene, CDR1 is SNHLY and CDR2 is FYNNEI. CDR3 nucleotides: TGTGCCAGCAGTTCCGGGACAGGGTACACAGATACGCAGTATTTT. The encoded protein is CASSSGTGYTDTQYF.

This chain connects TRBV7-2 to TRBJ2-1; TRBD1 aligns across 8 bases. In germline, CDR1 is SGHTA, CDR2 FQGNSA. V shed 2 bases, J shed 10 bases, and the junction held 10 bases outside the gene matches. There are 15 residues in the CDR3. CDR3: CASSLRPDRASEQFF. The CDR3 DNA reads TGTGCCAGCAGCTTAAGACCGGACAGGGCTTCAGAGCAGTTCTTC.

The chain uses TRBV5-1 and TRBJ1-1, with D maybe TRBD1 (5 bases). CDR3 length: 16 amino acids. Germline loops: CDR1 SGHRS, CDR2 YFSETQ. Trimming cost V 3 bases and J 4 bases, with 19 bases left between them. CDR3: CASSSLGAGVGTEAFF. The CDR3 nucleotides are TGCGCCAGCAGCTCGCTCGGGGCGGGTGTGGGCACTGAAGCTTTCTTT. Full variable domain (rest looked up from reference TRBV5-1 and TRBJ1-1): KAGVTQTPRYLIKTRGQQVTLSCSPISGHRSVSWYQQTPGQGLQFLFEYFSETQRNKGNFPGRFSGRQFSNSRSEMNVSTLELGDSALYLCASSSLGAGVGTEAFFGQGTRLTVV.

J is TRBJ1-5 and V is TRBV20-1, with D possibly matching TRBD1 (6 bases). Looked up from germline, CDR1 is DFQATT and CDR2 is SNEGSKA (reference sequence). This CDR3 contains 16 residues. The germline V and J ends were trimmed by 0 bases and 3 bases, with 15 bases remaining between them. The CDR3 region is CSAREIQGRFNQPQHF. The CDR3 coding sequence is TGCAGTGCTAGAGAAATACAGGGAAGATTCAATCAGCCCCAGCATTTT.

The CDR3 region is CASSQDNPGGYTF. DNA for the CDR3: TGTGCCAGCAGCCAAGATAATCCGGGTGGCTACACCTTC. This chain joins TRBV3-1 and TRBJ1-2, with D unresolved. This CDR3 has 13 residues. CDR1 is LGHDT and CDR2 is YNNKEL in the germline V gene (reference sequence). V lost 0 bases to trimming and J lost 7 bases, with 9 bases between them.

The chain has TRBV5-1 and TRBJ2-5; TRBD2 matches 10 bases. The J call is uncertain, as TRBJ2-1 better fits the DNA end. Per the germline V gene, CDR1 is SGHRS and CDR2 is YFSETQ. The CDR3 has 13 residues. DNA for the CDR3: TGCGCCAGCGGAGCGGGAGGGAGCTATGAGCAGTTCTTC. This encodes CASGAGGSYEQFF.

This chain links TRBV12-3 or TRBV12-4 with TRBJ1-1, with 7 nucleotides matching TRBD1. CDR3 length: 14 amino acids. Trimming removed 6 bases from V and 4 bases from J; junction bases left unmatched: 8. The CDR3 loop is CASRQGGASTEAFF. DNA of the CDR3: TGTGCCAGCAGGCAAGGGGGCGCGAGCACTGAAGCTTTCTTT.

The rearrangement joins TRBV5-1 to TRBJ1-1, with 9 bases that match TRBD1. V trimming: 4 bases; J trimming: 1 base; junction bases outside the gene matches: 5. The germline V gene encodes CDR1 SGHRS and CDR2 YFSETQ. This CDR3 spans 15 amino acids. This CDR3 reads CASSTGTGTNTEAFF. In nucleotides, the CDR3 is TGCGCCAGCAGCACCGGGACAGGGACGAACACTGAAGCTTTCTTT.

This clonotype showed up just a few times. This chain links TRBV12-3 or TRBV12-4 with TRBJ2-5; tentative D call: TRBD1 (6 bases). The J call may be in error: the DNA end matches TRBJ2-1 better. This CDR3 spans 14 amino acids. The CDR3 DNA reads TGTGCCAGCAGAGGGGACAATTCTAAGGGTGAGCAGTTCTTC. As protein: CASRGDNSKGEQFF.

This clonotype was counted between two and nine times. The V and J genes are TRBV5-6 and TRBJ1-1, with unresolved D. The ends were cut back, 5 bases at V and 1 base at J, with 12 bases in the middle. This CDR3 contains 14 residues. Germline V gene lookup returns CDR1 SGHDT and CDR2 YYEEEE. The CDR3, as DNA: TGTGCCAGCAGGAAAAGAGGAGGGAACACTGAAGCTTTCTTT. Protein product: CASRKRGGNTEAFF.

V gene TRBV7-2 combines with J gene TRBJ1-1; maybe TRBD1 (5 bases). Per germline, CDR1 SGHTA and CDR2 FQGNSA. V lost 4 bases and J 0 bases, leaving 12 bases between the germline ends. This CDR3 region has 15 residues. The CDR3 DNA reads as TGTGCCAGCAGCTCTCGAGGACACATGAACACTGAAGCTTTCTTT. Amino acids: CASSSRGHMNTEAFF.

The chain combines TRBV29-1 with TRBJ2-3; possible D gene TRBD2, 6 bases. The CDR3 is made up of 12 amino acids. V was cut by 4 bases and J by 3 bases, with 8 bases left in between. Germline V gives CDR1 SQVTM, CDR2 ANQGSEA. The DNA for the CDR3 is TGCAGCGTTGCTAGCGAGACAGATACGCAGTATTTT. Translating gives CSVASETDTQYF.

The chain uses TRBV15 and TRBJ1-6; D may be TRBD1 (5 bases). Germline loops: CDR1 LNHNV, CDR2 YYDKDF (reference sequence). V was shortened by 3 bases and J by 7 bases, with 7 bases between the two germline ends. The CDR3 runs to 13 residues. The DNA of the CDR3 is TGTGCCACCAGCAGCAGGGAAAATTCACCCCTCCACTTT. Translated, it gives CATSSRENSPLHF.

This clonotype was seen a few times. The gene calls are TRBV7-2 and TRBJ2-5, with D perhaps TRBD2 (7 bases). Judging by the DNA end, TRBJ2-7 fits better; the J call may be wrong. Germline values: CDR1 SGHTA, CDR2 FQGNSA. The CDR3 runs to 13 residues. The CDR3 coding sequence is TGTGCCAGTCGGGGGGCGGGAGACCACGAGCAGTACTTC. Amino acid sequence: CASRGAGDHEQYF.

The table lists this clonotype with a few counts. The rearrangement uses TRBV27 and TRBJ1-2; 12 positions match TRBD1. CDR3 length equals 13 residues. Germline values: CDR1 MNHEY, CDR2 SMNVEV (reference sequence). J lost 7 bases, V lost 3 bases, and 0 bases had no gene match. The CDR3 loop reads CASSLGQGAGYTF. The CDR3 DNA sequence: TGTGCCAGCAGTTTGGGACAGGGGGCTGGCTACACCTTC.

The V call is TRBV5-6, the J call TRBJ2-3; 8 bases agree with TRBD2. CDR3 size: 15 residues. Germline V gene sequence: CDR1 SGHDT, CDR2 YYEEEE. V shed 2 bases, J shed 1 base, and the junction held 3 bases outside the gene matches. DNA for the CDR3: TGTGCCAGCAGCTTCGTGACTAGCGGCACAGATACGCAGTATTTT. Translating it yields CASSFVTSGTDTQYF.

This clonotype was picked up a small number of times. This rearrangement joins TRBV29-1 to TRBJ2-7; D gene uncertain. This CDR3 has 11 amino acids. The germline CDR1 and CDR2 sequences are SQVTM and ANQGSEA. The V end was cut by 4 bases, the J end by 6 bases, with 10 bases between. The CDR3 is CSVGGETEQYF. The CDR3 coding sequence is TGCAGCGTTGGGGGTGAAACCGAGCAGTACTTC.

This chain uses TRBV5-4 with TRBJ1-4; TRBD1 matches 9 bases. V shed 2 bases, J shed 10 bases, and the junction held 9 bases outside the gene matches. The CDR3 consists of 15 residues. Germline lookup yields CDR1 SGHNT and CDR2 YYREEE (reference sequence). This CDR3 is CASSLAGTGFGKLFF. Written as DNA, the CDR3 is TGTGCCAGCAGCTTAGCTGGGACAGGGTTCGGAAAACTGTTTTTT.

This chain uses TRBV10-3 with TRBJ2-1, with 14 bases lining up with TRBD2. The CDR3 spans 16 residues. The germline V gene encodes CDR1 ENHRY and CDR2 SYGVKD. After removal of 2 bases from V and 7 bases from J, the junction contained 4 bases not matched to a gene. DNA for the CDR3: TGTGCCATCAGTGAGATCGGACTAGCGGGGGGAAATGAGCAGTTCTTC. Amino acids: CAISEIGLAGGNEQFF.

The V and J genes are TRBV28 and TRBJ2-1; the D gene is possibly TRBD2 (6 bases). V shed 1 base and J shed 4 bases, with 14 bases lying between them. Germline V gene sequence: CDR1 MDHEN, CDR2 SYDVKM. The CDR3 runs to 16 residues. CDR3 bases: TGTGCCAGCAGTTTATATCAGCTAGCGTTGTACAATGAGCAGTTCTTC. Its protein product is CASSLYQLALYNEQFF.

This clonotype was found a few times. An end of the junction differs from the germline gene, which may be a read error. The J gene is TRBJ2-7, the V gene TRBV4-1; 7 nucleotides line up with TRBD1. In germline, CDR1 is MGHRA, CDR2 YSYEKL. The CDR3 runs 13 residues. The CDR3 spells CASSQVPDRWKFF. In DNA, the CDR3 is TGCGCCAGCAGCCAGGTACCGGACAGGTGGAAGTTCTTC.

This clonotype was found a few times. This chain joins TRBV7-9 and TRBJ2-5, with a tentative D call TRBD2 (5 bases). The J call is doubtful: the DNA matches TRBJ2-1 better. This CDR3 comprises 14 residues. CDR1 is SEHNR, CDR2 FQNEAQ, per germline (reference sequence). This chain's CDR3 is CASSLLPSPNEQFF. The CDR3 DNA sequence: TGTGCCAGCAGCTTATTGCCTAGCCCGAATGAGCAGTTCTTC.

This clonotype has only a few counts. J is TRBJ2-1 and V is TRBV28; 8 bases are shared with TRBD1. The J call is in doubt because the DNA end fits TRBJ2-5 better. CDR3 length: 15 residues. The germline V gene encodes CDR1 MDHEN and CDR2 SYDVKM. DNA of the CDR3: TGTGCCAGCTTTCCAGGACAGGGAATTGGAGAGACCCAGTACTTC. It codes for CASFPGQGIGETQYF.

This clonotype occurred a few times. The junction departs from the called germline gene at one end, perhaps through a read error. This chain links TRBV18 with TRBJ2-5; no definite D call. The CDR3 consists of 11 residues. The germline CDR1 and CDR2 sequences are KGHSH and LQKENI. CDR3 bases: TGTGCCAGCGCGAGAAAAGAGACCCGGTACTTC. Translated: CASARKETRYF.

This clonotype occurred many times. V gene TRBV28 combines with J gene TRBJ2-7, with D perhaps assigned TRBD1 or TRBD2 (5 bases each). CDR1 is MDHEN, CDR2 SYDVKM, per germline. This CDR3 is 13 amino acids long. V was trimmed by 5 bases and J by 6 bases, leaving 14 bases between them. CDR3 loop: CASSPPGPLEQYF. DNA of the CDR3: TGTGCCAGCAGTCCCCCGGGACCCCTCGAGCAGTACTTC.